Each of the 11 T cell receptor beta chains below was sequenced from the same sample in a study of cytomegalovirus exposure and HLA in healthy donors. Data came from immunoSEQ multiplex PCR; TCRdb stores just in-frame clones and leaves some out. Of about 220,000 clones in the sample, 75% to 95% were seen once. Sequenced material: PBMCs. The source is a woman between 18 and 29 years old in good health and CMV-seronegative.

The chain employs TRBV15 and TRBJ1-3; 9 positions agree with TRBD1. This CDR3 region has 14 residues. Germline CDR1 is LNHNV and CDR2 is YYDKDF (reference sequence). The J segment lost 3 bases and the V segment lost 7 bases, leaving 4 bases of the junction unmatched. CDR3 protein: CATTNRGHGNTIYF. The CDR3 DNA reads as TGTGCCACCACCAACAGGGGGCATGGAAACACCATATATTTT.

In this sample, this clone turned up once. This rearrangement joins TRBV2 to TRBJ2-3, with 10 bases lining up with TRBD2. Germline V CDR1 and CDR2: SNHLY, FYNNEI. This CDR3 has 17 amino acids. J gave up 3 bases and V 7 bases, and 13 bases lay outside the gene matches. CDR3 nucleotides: TGTGCCAGCACTAGCGGGAGAGAGGCCCGAAGGACAGATACGCAGTATTTT. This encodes CASTSGREARRTDTQYF.

CDR3 DNA: TGTGCCACCAGCAGGGACAGGGGGCCGGTAGGCAATCAGCCCCAGCATTTT. Translated, it gives CATSRDRGPVGNQPQHF. This chain links TRBV15 with TRBJ1-5; 11 bases align to TRBD1. The germline V gene encodes CDR1 LNHNV and CDR2 YYDKDF (reference sequence). V dropped 3 bases and J dropped 2; count of bases not matched to a gene: 6. The CDR3 is 17 residues long.

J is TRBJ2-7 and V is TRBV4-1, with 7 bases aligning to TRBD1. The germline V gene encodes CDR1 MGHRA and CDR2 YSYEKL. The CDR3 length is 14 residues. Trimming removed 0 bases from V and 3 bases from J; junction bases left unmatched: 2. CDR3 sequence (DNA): TGCGCCAGCAGCCAAGAGGCAGGGGGCTACGAGCAGTACTTC. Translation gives CASSQEAGGYEQYF.

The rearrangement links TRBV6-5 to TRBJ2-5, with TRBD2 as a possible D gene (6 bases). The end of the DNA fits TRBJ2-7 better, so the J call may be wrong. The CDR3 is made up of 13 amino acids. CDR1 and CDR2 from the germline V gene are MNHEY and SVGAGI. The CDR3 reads CASRSAGPGEQYF. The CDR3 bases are TGTGCCAGCAGGTCGGCGGGACCGGGCGAGCAGTACTTC.

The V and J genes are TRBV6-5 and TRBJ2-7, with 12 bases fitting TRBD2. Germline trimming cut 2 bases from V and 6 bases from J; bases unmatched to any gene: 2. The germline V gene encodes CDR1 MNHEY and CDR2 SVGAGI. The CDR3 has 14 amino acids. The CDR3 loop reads CASSYTSGRSEQYF. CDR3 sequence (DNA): TGTGCCAGCAGTTACACTAGCGGGAGGTCCGAGCAGTACTTC.

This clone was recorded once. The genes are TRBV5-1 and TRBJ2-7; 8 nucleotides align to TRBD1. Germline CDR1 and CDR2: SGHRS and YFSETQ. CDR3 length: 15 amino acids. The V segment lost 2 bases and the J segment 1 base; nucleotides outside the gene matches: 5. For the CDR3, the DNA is TGCGCCAGCAGCTTCAGGACAGGGCTGTCCTACGAGCAGTACTTC. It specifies CASSFRTGLSYEQYF.

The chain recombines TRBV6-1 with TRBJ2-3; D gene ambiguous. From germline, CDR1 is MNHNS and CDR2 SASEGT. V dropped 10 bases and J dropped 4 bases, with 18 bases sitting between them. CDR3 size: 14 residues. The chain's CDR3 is CATRSLGGADTQYF. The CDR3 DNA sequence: TGTGCCACTCGGTCCCTCGGTGGAGCAGATACGCAGTATTTT.

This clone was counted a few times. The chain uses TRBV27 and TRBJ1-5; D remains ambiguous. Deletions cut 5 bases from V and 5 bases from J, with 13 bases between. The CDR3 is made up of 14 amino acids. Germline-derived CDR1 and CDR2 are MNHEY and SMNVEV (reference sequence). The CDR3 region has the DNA TGTGCCAGCAGTCCCCGCACAGCCGATCAGCCCCAGCATTTT. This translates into CASSPRTADQPQHF.

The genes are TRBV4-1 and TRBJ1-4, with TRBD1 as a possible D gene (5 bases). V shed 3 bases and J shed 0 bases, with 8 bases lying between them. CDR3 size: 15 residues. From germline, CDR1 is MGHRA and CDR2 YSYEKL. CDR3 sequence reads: CASSHTGPTNEKLFF. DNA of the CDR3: TGCGCCAGCAGCCATACAGGCCCAACTAATGAAAAACTGTTTTTT.

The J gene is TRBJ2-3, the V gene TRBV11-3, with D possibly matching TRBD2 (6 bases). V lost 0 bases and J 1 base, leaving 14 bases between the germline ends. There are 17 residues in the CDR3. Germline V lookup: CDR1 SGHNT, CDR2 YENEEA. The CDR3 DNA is TGTGCCAGCAGCTTAGATGCTCGAGGGACTGGCACAGATACGCAGTATTTT. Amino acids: CASSLDARGTGTDTQYF.